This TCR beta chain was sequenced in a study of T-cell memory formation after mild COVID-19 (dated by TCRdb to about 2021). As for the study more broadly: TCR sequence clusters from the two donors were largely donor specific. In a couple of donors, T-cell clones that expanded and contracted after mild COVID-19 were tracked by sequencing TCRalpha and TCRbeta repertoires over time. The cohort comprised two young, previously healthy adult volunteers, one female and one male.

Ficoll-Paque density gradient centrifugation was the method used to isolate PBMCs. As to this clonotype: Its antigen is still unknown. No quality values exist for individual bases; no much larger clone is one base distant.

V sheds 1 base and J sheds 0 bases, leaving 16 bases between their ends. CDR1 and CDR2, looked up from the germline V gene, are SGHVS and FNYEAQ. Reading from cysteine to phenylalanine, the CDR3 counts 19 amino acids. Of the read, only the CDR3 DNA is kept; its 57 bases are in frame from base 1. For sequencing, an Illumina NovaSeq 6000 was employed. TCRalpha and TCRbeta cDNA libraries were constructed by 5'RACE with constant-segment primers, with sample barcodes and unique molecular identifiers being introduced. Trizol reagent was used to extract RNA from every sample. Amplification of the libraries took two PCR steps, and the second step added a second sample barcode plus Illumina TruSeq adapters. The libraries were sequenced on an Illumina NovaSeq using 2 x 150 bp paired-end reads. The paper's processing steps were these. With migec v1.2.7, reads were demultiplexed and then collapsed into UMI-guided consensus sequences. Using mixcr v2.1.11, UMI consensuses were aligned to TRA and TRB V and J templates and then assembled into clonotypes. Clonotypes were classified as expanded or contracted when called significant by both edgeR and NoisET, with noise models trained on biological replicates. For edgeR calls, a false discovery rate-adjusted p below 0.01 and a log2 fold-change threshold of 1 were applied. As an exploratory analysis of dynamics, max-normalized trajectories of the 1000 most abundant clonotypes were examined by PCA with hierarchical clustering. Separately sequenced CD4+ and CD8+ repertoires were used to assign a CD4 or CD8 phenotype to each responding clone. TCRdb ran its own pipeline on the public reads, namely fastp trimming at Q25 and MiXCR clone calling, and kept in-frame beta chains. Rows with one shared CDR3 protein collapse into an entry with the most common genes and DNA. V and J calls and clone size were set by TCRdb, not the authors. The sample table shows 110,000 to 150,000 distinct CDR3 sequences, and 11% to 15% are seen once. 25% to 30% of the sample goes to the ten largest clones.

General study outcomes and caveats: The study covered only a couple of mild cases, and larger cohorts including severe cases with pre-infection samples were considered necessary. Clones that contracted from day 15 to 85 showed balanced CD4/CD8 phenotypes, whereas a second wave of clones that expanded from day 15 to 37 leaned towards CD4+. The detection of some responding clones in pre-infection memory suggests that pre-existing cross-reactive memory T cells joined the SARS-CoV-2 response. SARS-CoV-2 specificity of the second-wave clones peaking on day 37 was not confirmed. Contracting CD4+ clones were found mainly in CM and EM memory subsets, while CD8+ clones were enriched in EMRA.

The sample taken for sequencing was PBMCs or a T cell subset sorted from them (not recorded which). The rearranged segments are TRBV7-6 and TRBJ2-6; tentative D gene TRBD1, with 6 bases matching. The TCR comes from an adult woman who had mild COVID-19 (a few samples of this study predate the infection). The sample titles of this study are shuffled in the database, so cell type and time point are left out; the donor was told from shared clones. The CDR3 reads CASSLGKTGVFSGANVLTF. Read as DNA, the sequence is TGTGCCAGCAGCTTAGGGAAGACAGGCGTCTTCTCTGGGGCCAACGTCCTGACTTTC.